This T cell receptor beta chain was identified during a study of blood T cell repertoires in COVID-19. The wider study: From T cells, B-cell-depleted T cells, or PBMCs came the material, which was cDNA or gDNA.

Per the germline V gene, CDR1 is SGDLS and CDR2 is YYNGEE. The V and J ends lost 6 bases and 5 bases, in that order; junction bases with no gene match: 7. This CDR3 contains 13 residues. This clone was detected only once. Profiled with immunoSEQ multiplex PCR; TCRdb holds only in-frame clones, not every one. The data contain more than 95,000 clones, approximately 83% of them seen just once; the ten biggest clones take up roughly a quarter. Sequencing was carried out using peripheral blood. This TCR came from a woman older than 75 with acute or convalescent COVID-19. J is TRBJ1-1 and V is TRBV9; TRBD1 agrees at 7 bases. The CDR3 spells CASTLSTGTEAFF. The CDR3 DNA sequence: TGTGCCAGCACCCTATCGACAGGGACTGAAGCTTTCTTT.